The 4 T cell receptor beta chains listed next were all sequenced from one sample in a study of identifying expanded T cells in peripheral blood. TCRdb's copy holds only in-frame clones and misses some; the assay was immunoSEQ multiplex PCR. The sample shows about 110,000 clones, roughly 90% of them seen only once. Sequencing used blood. These receptors were taken from a person between 18 and 69 years old in good health.

The rearrangement links TRBV2 to TRBJ1-3; 7 positions match TRBD1. Germline-derived CDR1 and CDR2 are SNHLY and FYNNEI. V was pared by 5 bases and J by 4 bases, with 14 bases of the junction left unmatched. CDR3 length equals 17 residues. CDR3 in amino acids: CASSRLRDSRSGNTIYF. CDR3 nucleotides: TGTGCCAGCAGTAGGCTCCGGGACAGTAGAAGCGGAAACACCATATATTTT.

The chain links TRBV30 to TRBJ1-1; D is unresolved. The CDR3 sequence is 13 residues long. Per the germline V gene, CDR1 is GTSNPN and CDR2 is SVGIG (reference sequence). The ends were cut back, 0 bases at V and 7 bases at J, with 12 bases in the middle. CDR3 bases: TGTGCCTGGAGTGTCGGCCGATCAGTTGAAGCTTTCTTT. Translated, it gives CAWSVGRSVEAFF.

V usage is TRBV7-2 and J usage is TRBJ2-3; D may be TRBD1 or TRBD2 (5 bases each). The germline gives CDR1 SGHTA, CDR2 FQGNSA. The CDR3 consists of 14 residues. V shed 3 bases and J shed 1 base, with 8 bases lying between them. The CDR3 here is CASSLLGGTDTQYF. The CDR3 DNA reads as TGTGCCAGCAGCTTGTTGGGGGGCACAGATACGCAGTATTTT.

V gene TRBV7-9 combines with J gene TRBJ2-4; D gene uncertain. The germline V and J ends were trimmed by 5 bases and 0 bases, with 14 bases remaining between them. CDR3 length equals 16 residues. Per germline, CDR1 SEHNR and CDR2 FQNEAQ (reference sequence). The CDR3 spells CASSRTIGLAKNIQYF. DNA of the CDR3: TGTGCCAGCAGCCGAACTATAGGATTAGCCAAAAACATTCAGTACTTC.